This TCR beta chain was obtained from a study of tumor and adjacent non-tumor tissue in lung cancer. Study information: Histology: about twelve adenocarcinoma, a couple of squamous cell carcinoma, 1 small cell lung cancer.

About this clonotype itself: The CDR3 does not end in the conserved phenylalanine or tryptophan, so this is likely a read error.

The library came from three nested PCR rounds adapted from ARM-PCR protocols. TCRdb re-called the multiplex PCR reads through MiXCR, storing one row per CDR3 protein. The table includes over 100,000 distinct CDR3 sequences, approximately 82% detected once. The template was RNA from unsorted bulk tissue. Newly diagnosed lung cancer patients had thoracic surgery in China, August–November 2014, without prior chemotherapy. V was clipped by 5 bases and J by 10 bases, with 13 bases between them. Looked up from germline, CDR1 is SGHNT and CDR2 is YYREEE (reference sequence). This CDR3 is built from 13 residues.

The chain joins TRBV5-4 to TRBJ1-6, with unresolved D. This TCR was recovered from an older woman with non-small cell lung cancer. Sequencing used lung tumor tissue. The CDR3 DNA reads TGTGCCAGCAGTCAACATGGCGGATCACCCCTCCACATT. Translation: CASSQHGGSPLHI.